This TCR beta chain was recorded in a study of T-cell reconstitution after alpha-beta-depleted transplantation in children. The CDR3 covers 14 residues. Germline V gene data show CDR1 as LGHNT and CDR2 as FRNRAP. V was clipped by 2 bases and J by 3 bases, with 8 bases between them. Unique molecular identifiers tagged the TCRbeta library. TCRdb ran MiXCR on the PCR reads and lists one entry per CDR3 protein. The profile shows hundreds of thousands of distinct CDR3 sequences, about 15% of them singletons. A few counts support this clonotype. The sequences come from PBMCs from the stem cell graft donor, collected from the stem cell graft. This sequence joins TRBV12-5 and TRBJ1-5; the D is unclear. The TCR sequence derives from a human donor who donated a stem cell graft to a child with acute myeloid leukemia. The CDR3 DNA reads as TGTGCTAGTGGTTTGTATGGTCCCAATCAGCCCCAGCATTTT. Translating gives CASGLYGPNQPQHF.